The rows below give T cell receptor beta chains drawn from one sample of a study of shared clonotypes between healthy human individuals. Method: immunoSEQ multiplex PCR; TCRdb's copy keeps in-frame clones and lacks some. The table records a few million clones, less than 95% of them present only once. The sample consisted of naive CD4+ T cells from PBMCs. All receptors come from a man aged 18 to 29 in good health. Some clones in this sample may be carry-over from other donors' samples. Both conserved end residues are part of each CDR3. The D gene is left open where the match is weak. Size tells how often a clone was seen (once, few, many) or the class of an expanded clone, and some rows leave it out.

>TRBJ2-7|TRBV5-6|NA|NA
CASSIPTSEQYF
TGTGCCAGCAGCATCCCCACTAGCGAGCAGTACTTC
>TRBJ1-1|TRBV5-6|NA|NA
CASSSMDGWNTEAFF
TGTGCCAGCAGTTCCATGGACGGTTGGAACACTGAAGCTTTCTTT
>TRBJ2-7|TRBV10-1|NA|TRBD2
CASSDGGGSKYEQYF
TGCGCCAGCAGTGACGGGGGGGGCTCGAAGTACGAGCAGTACTTC
>TRBJ1-1|TRBV19|NA|NA
CASSIAASDTEAFF
TGTGCCAGTAGTATCGCGGCGTCTGACACTGAAGCTTTCTTT
>TRBJ1-1|TRBV7-3|NA|TRBD1
CASQGVDTEAFF
TGTGCCAGCCAGGGGGTGGACACTGAAGCTTTCTTT
>TRBJ2-7|TRBV28|NA|NA
CASSFWGQASYEQYF
TGTGCCAGCAGTTTCTGGGGGCAGGCTTCCTACGAGCAGTACTTC
>TRBJ1-2|TRBV19|NA|NA
CASSIEGRRNSYTF
TGTGCCAGTAGTATAGAAGGGCGCAGGAACAGCTACACCTTC
>TRBJ2-3|TRBV27|NA|NA
CASSLRSTDTQYF
TGTGCCAGCAGTTTAAGGAGCACAGATACGCAGTATTTT
>TRBJ2-7|TRBV7-3|NA|TRBD2
CASSPSGRSSYEQYF
TGTGCCAGCAGTCCTAGCGGGCGAAGCTCCTACGAGCAGTACTTC
>TRBJ1-5|TRBV5-5|NA|NA
CASSLAGGDQPQHF
TGTGCCAGCAGCTTGGCAGGTGGGGATCAGCCCCAGCATTTT
>TRBJ2-5|TRBV28|NA|TRBD2
CASSLSGTSGNQETQYF
TGTGCCAGCAGTTTATCAGGGACTAGCGGGAACCAAGAGACCCAGTACTTC
>TRBJ2-1|TRBV6-6|once|TRBD2
CASSSRGGRGVNEQFF
TGTGCCAGCAGTTCCCGGGGCGGGAGAGGGGTCAATGAGCAGTTCTTC
>TRBJ2-3|TRBV19|NA|TRBD2
CASSKGTSGAGSTDTQYF
TGTGCCAGTAGTAAGGGGACTAGCGGAGCTGGCAGCACAGATACGCAGTATTTT
>TRBJ2-5|TRBV19|NA|NA
CASSIDRFGGETQYF
TGTGCCAGTAGTATAGATCGTTTTGGGGGTGAGACCCAGTACTTC
>TRBJ2-7|TRBV6-1|NA|TRBD2
CASRGTSGSLDEQYF
TGTGCCAGCAGGGGGACTAGCGGGAGCCTGGACGAGCAGTACTTC
>TRBJ2-2|TRBV28|NA|NA
CASSPGSAGELFF
TGTGCCAGCAGCCCCGGGTCGGCCGGGGAGCTGTTTTTT
>TRBJ2-1|TRBV5-1|NA|TRBD2
CASSIPSGTSGMRPDNEQFF
TGCGCCAGCAGCATCCCGTCCGGGACTAGCGGGATGCGACCCGACAATGAGCAGTTCTTC
>TRBJ2-5|TRBV30|once|TRBD1
CACTPQGAVKTQYF
TGTGCCTGTACTCCCCAGGGGGCTGTGAAGACCCAGTACTTC
>TRBJ1-5|TRBV7-2|NA|NA
CASRGREGNQPQHF
TGTGCCAGCAGGGGGAGGGAGGGCAATCAGCCCCAGCATTTT
>TRBJ2-7|TRBV10-3|NA|TRBD1
CAISEGQGSYEQYF
TGTGCCATCAGTGAAGGACAGGGATCCTACGAGCAGTACTTC
>TRBJ2-3|TRBV29-1|NA|TRBD2
CSVKAGGFTDTQYF
TGCAGCGTTAAAGCGGGGGGATTCACAGATACGCAGTATTTT
>TRBJ1-1|TRBV19|NA|NA
CASSIGAGRNTEAFF
TGTGCCAGTAGTATAGGGGCAGGGAGGAACACTGAAGCTTTCTTT
>TRBJ2-7|TRBV6-1|NA|NA
CASRANHEQYF
TGTGCCAGCAGAGCAAATCACGAGCAGTACTTC
>TRBJ1-1|TRBV19|NA|NA
CASSIIRPGPEGAFF
TGTGCCAGTAGTATCATTCGACCGGGGCCAGAGGGAGCTTTCTTT
>TRBJ2-3|TRBV7-3|NA|NA
CASSPRIRSTDTQYF
TGTGCCAGCAGCCCCAGGATAAGGAGCACAGATACGCAGTATTTT
>TRBJ1-1|TRBV6-1|NA|TRBD1
CASSIGQGVTEAFF
TGTGCCAGCAGCATAGGACAGGGGGTTACTGAAGCTTTCTTT
>TRBJ2-2|TRBV27|NA|NA
CASRPSGSGELFF
TGTGCCAGCAGACCTAGTGGGAGCGGGGAGCTGTTTTTT
>TRBJ2-7|TRBV7-8|NA|NA
CASSLGVYEQYF
TGTGCCAGCAGCCTAGGGGTCTACGAGCAGTACTTC
>TRBJ2-3|TRBV14|NA|NA
CASSQEGETQYF
TGTGCCAGCAGCCAAGAAGGCGAAACGCAGTATTTT
>TRBJ2-5|TRBV28|NA|NA
CASSPGGAARETQYF
TGTGCCAGCAGCCCAGGGGGGGCGGCTCGAGAGACCCAGTACTTC
>TRBJ2-1|TRBV29-1|NA|TRBD2
CSVASGLVVEQFF
TGCAGCGTTGCTAGCGGGTTGGTGGTTGAGCAGTTCTTC
>TRBJ1-2|TRBV2|NA|TRBD1
CASSGDNRGHFGYTF
TGTGCCAGCAGTGGGGACAACAGGGGGCATTTTGGCTACACCTTC
>TRBJ1-5|TRBV6-1|NA|TRBD1
CASSVRDRAGQPQHF
TGTGCCAGCAGTGTCCGGGACAGGGCCGGTCAGCCCCAGCATTTT
>TRBJ1-1|TRBV10-2|NA|NA
CASSVGTSEAFF
TGCGCCAGCAGTGTTGGGACATCGGAAGCTTTCTTT
>TRBJ1-1|TRBV2|NA|NA
CASSRRTNTEAFF
TGTGCCAGCAGTAGACGGACGAACACTGAAGCTTTCTTT
>TRBJ1-5|TRBV10-3|NA|TRBD1
CAISQGAGVVQPQHF
TGTGCCATCAGTCAGGGGGCCGGTGTCGTTCAGCCCCAGCATTTT
>TRBJ2-1|TRBV18|NA|NA
CASSPGAERNEQFF
TGTGCCAGCTCACCAGGGGCGGAGCGCAATGAGCAGTTCTTC
>TRBJ1-1|TRBV5-5|NA|TRBD1
CASSLVGGWVNTEAFF
TGTGCCAGCAGCTTGGTAGGGGGCTGGGTGAACACTGAAGCTTTCTTT
>TRBJ2-2|TRBV2|NA|NA
CASSIGRNTGELFF
TGTGCCAGCAGTATCGGGAGAAACACCGGGGAGCTGTTTTTT
>TRBJ2-7|TRBV5-4|NA|NA
CASSLGGGPNSYEQYF
TGTGCCAGCAGCTTGGGGGGGGGCCCCAACTCCTACGAGCAGTACTTC
>TRBJ2-1|TRBV28|once|NA
CASSLAGWDEQFF
TGTGCCAGCAGTTTGGCAGGGTGGGATGAGCAGTTCTTC
>TRBJ2-2|TRBV5-4|NA|TRBD2
CASSFRLAEAGELFF
TGTGCCAGCAGCTTCAGACTAGCTGAAGCTGGGGAGCTGTTTTTT
>TRBJ1-4|TRBV18|NA|TRBD1
CASSPRSQGDEKLFF
TGTGCCAGCTCACCACGTTCCCAGGGGGATGAAAAACTGTTTTTT
>TRBJ2-5|TRBV4-3|NA|TRBD2
CASSPHRTSGTSQHQETQYF
TGCGCCAGCAGCCCTCATCGGACTAGCGGGACTTCCCAACATCAAGAGACCCAGTACTTC
>TRBJ1-3|TRBV5-1|NA|NA
CASTEERGWSGNTIYF
TGCGCCAGCACCGAGGAGCGGGGATGGTCTGGAAACACCATATATTTT
>TRBJ2-7|TRBV6-1|NA|NA
CASSLGYEQYF
TGTGCCAGCTCCCTCGGTTACGAGCAGTACTTC
>TRBJ2-7|TRBV15|NA|TRBD2
CATSRDQLALPGLAYEQYF
TGTGCCACCAGCAGAGATCAATTGGCTCTTCCGGGACTAGCCTACGAGCAGTACTTC
>TRBJ2-3|TRBV6-1|once|NA
CASTLSRVRDTQYF
TGTGCCAGCACCCTTAGCCGCGTGAGGGATACGCAGTATTTT
>TRBJ2-1|TRBV10-3|NA|TRBD2
CAISEWAGTSAYNEQFF
TGTGCCATCAGTGAGTGGGCCGGGACTAGCGCCTACAATGAGCAGTTCTTC
>TRBJ1-5|TRBV28|once|TRBD1
CASSYGDSGNQPQHF
TGTGCCAGCAGCTACGGGGACAGCGGCAATCAGCCCCAGCATTTT
>TRBJ2-2|TRBV4-1|NA|NA
CASSPGRARGTGELFF
TGCGCCAGCAGCCCGGGACGGGCCCGAGGCACCGGGGAGCTGTTTTTT
>TRBJ2-2|TRBV13|NA|NA
CASSFEAGELFF
TGTGCCAGCAGCTTTGAGGCCGGGGAGCTGTTTTTT
>TRBJ1-5|TRBV6-1|NA|NA
CASSVSGFSNQPQHF
TGTGCCAGCAGTGTTTCAGGGTTCAGCAATCAGCCCCAGCATTTT
>TRBJ1-1|TRBV10-3|NA|NA
CAISETRLNTEAFF
TGTGCCATCAGTGAGACCAGGTTGAACACTGAAGCTTTCTTT
>TRBJ2-7|TRBV7-8|NA|NA
CASSLVRGLSYEQYF
TGTGCCAGCAGCTTAGTGCGGGGGCTCTCCTACGAGCAGTACTTC
>TRBJ2-5|TRBV4-3|NA|NA
CASSQGESETQYF
TGCGCCAGCAGCCAAGGCGAGTCGGAGACCCAGTACTTC
>TRBJ2-7|TRBV25-1|NA|NA
CASSESDWDEQYF
TGTGCCAGCAGTGAAAGCGATTGGGACGAGCAGTACTTC
>TRBJ1-2|TRBV5-8|NA|NA
CASSQNLNYGYTF
TGTGCCAGCAGCCAGAATCTTAACTATGGCTACACCTTC
>TRBJ2-1|TRBV19|NA|NA
CASSVSPTGKNEQFF
TGTGCCAGTAGTGTCTCCCCGACAGGAAAGAATGAGCAGTTCTTC